The clone carrying this TCR beta chain was observed once. Its antigen is as yet unknown. These data are taken from a study of T cell responses to AZD1222 COVID-19 vaccine. Repertoires were generated with immunoSEQ multiplex PCR, while TCRdb's copy carries only in-frame clones and drops some. Among some 130,000 clones listed, over 80% were seen once. Study-wide results and limits: There were mostly white British donors and more females than males, and clonal diversity was possibly underestimated. Vaccine-associated CD4 TCRs ranged over spike, dominating at 160-218 and 743-854.

Germline CDR1 is SEHNR and CDR2 is FQNEAQ (reference sequence). Between the trimmed V and J ends, which lost 1 base and 0 bases, there was a span of 10 bases. CDR3 length equals 16 residues. Sequences were derived from peripheral blood, sampled 28 days after the second AZD1222 dose. The gene calls are TRBV7-9 and TRBJ1-3; possibly TRBD1 for D (6 bases). This TCR was sampled from an adult who received the AZD1222 COVID-19 vaccine. The CDR3 region has the DNA TGTGCCAGCAGCTTAGGACAGGTAGCCTCTGGAAACACCATATATTTT. Its translation: CASSLGQVASGNTIYF.